This TCR beta chain was documented in a study of T cell responses to AZD1222 COVID-19 vaccine. In the study overall: Pooled together were second doses at about 4 or about 12 weeks.

Here immunoSEQ multiplex PCR was the method, and the copy in TCRdb shows in-frame clones only, minus some. Of some 54,000 clones listed, 70% to 90% are singletons. General study points: The donor cohort was predominantly white British with a female majority, and clonal diversity may have been underestimated. Compared with day 0, the breadth and depth of the Spike-specific TCR repertoire rose significantly after two doses of AZD1222. The repertoires were collected only after the peak T cell response.

This clone was found once. The antigen is not known. Germline assignment: CDR1 MRHNA and CDR2 SNTAGT. The V and J ends lost 2 bases and 10 bases respectively, with 6 bases between them. The CDR3 sequence is 12 residues long. This clonotype originated in an adult in good health. Sequencing was performed on peripheral blood, taken on day 0 of AZD1222 vaccination. The chain employs TRBV6-4 and TRBJ1-6; D gene ambiguous. The CDR3 region has the DNA TGTGCCAGCAGTGACAGTAGGTCACCCCTCCACTTT. It encodes CASSDSRSPLHF.